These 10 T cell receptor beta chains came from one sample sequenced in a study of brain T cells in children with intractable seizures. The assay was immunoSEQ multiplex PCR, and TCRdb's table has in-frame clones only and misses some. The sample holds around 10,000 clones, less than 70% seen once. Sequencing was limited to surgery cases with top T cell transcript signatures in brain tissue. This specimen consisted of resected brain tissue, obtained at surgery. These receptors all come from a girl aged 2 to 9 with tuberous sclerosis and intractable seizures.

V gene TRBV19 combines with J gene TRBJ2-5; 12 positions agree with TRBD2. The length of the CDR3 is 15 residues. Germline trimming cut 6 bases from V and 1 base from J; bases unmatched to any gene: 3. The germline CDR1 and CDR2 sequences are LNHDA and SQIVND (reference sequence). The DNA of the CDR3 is TGTGCCAGTAGGGCTAGCGGGGGGGCCCAAGAGACCCAGTACTTC. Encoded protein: CASRASGGAQETQYF.

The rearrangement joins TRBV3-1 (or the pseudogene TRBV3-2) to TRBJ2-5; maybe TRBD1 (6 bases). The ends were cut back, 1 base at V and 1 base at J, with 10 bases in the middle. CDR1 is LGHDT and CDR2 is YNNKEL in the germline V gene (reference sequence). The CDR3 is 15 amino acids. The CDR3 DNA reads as TGTGCCAGCAGCCAAGTGGGGGCAACCCAAGAGACCCAGTACTTC. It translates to CASSQVGATQETQYF.

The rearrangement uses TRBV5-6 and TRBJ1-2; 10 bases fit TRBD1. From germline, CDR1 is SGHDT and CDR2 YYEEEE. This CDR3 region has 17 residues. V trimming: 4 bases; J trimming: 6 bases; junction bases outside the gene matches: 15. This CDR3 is CASSGPGQGKFQNGYTF. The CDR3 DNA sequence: TGTGCCAGCAGCGGGCCGGGACAGGGGAAGTTCCAGAATGGCTACACCTTC.

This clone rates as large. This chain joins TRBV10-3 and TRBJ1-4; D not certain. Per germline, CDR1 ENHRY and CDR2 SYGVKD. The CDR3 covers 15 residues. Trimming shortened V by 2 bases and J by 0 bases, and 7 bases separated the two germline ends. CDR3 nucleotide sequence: TGTGCCATCAGTGAGAGACACGCAACTAATGAAAAACTGTTTTTT. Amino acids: CAISERHATNEKLFF.

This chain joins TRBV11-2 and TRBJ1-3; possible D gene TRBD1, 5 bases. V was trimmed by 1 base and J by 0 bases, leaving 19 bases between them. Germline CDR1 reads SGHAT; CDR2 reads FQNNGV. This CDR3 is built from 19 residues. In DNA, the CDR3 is TGTGCCAGCAGCTTAGCCCCAGGGACGGCGAAGAGCTCTGGAAACACCATATATTTT. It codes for CASSLAPGTAKSSGNTIYF.

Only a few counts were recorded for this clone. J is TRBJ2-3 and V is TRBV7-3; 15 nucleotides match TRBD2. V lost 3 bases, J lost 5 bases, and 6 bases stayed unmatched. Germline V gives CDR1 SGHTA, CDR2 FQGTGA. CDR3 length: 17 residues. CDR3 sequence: CASSLGLAGGPGDTQYF. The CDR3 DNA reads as TGTGCCAGCAGCTTGGGACTAGCGGGGGGTCCGGGAGATACGCAGTATTTT.

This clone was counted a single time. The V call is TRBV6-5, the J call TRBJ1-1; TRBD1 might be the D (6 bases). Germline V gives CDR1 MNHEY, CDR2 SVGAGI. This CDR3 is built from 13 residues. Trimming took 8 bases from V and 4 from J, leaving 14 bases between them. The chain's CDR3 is CASAGARSTEAFF. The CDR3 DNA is TGTGCCAGCGCGGGGGCGAGGAGCACTGAAGCTTTCTTT.

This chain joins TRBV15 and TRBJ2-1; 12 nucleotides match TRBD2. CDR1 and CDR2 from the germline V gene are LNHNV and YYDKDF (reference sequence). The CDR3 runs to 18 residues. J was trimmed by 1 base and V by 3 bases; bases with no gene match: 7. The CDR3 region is CATSRLTSGGLSYNEQFF. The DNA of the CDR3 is TGTGCCACCAGCAGGCTGACTAGCGGGGGTTTGTCCTACAATGAGCAGTTCTTC.

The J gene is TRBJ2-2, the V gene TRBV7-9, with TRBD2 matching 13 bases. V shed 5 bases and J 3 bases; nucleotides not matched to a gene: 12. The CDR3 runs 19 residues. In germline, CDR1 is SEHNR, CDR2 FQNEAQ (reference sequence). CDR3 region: CASSTRRTSGGEYTGELFF. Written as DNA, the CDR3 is TGTGCCAGCAGCACCCGACGTACTAGCGGGGGGGAGTACACCGGGGAGCTGTTTTTT.

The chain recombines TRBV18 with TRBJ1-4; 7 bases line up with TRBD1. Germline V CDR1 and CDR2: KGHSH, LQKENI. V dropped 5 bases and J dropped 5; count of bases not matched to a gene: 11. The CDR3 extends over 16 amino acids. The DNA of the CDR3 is TGTGCCAGCTCATCCGGGACAGCCAGAAAGAATGAAAAACTGTTTTTT. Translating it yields CASSSGTARKNEKLFF.